This TCR beta chain was sequenced in a study of OX40 agonist ivuxolimab in advanced cancers. In the study overall: Every patient in dose escalation had hepatocellular carcinoma, melanoma, renal cell or head and neck cancer.

General study results and limits: Researchers did not determine the expanded peripheral T cells' antigen specificity. Both CD4+ and CD8+ T cell populations in blood had undergone clonal expansion by week 6 at 0.1 to 3.0 mg/kg. Normalized T-cell clonal expansion was also low in a subset of nonresponders.

Note on this clone: Its antigen remains unidentified.

The protocol was immunoSEQ multiplex PCR, while the TCRdb copy is restricted to in-frame clones and leaves out a portion. Among 30,000 or so clones listed, about 86% were seen once. The sequences come from CD4+ or CD8+ T cells sorted from blood, collected in a trial of the OX40 agonist ivuxolimab. The source of this sequence is an adult with an advanced solid tumor such as melanoma, head and neck, liver or kidney cancer.

CDR3 DNA sequence: TGTGCCAGCAGCCAGTCCTCCTACGAGCAGTACTTC. Residues: CASSQSSYEQYF. The chain uses TRBV11-3 and TRBJ2-7; D gene ambiguous. Germline lookup yields CDR1 SGHNT and CDR2 YENEEA. CDR3 size: 12 residues. V lost 5 bases and J 0 bases, leaving 5 bases between the germline ends.